This T cell receptor beta chain came from a study of radiation and T cells in renal cell carcinoma. TCRdb keeps only in-frame clones here, not all; method: immunoSEQ multiplex PCR. This table has around 30,000 clones, 65% to 85% appearing once. Documented time point: blood 4 weeks post-SBRT, at nephrectomy. The sample's treatment: 15 Gy SBRT to primary tumor, nephrectomy 4 weeks later. Clear cell pathology was present in this patient's renal cell carcinoma. There are 13 residues in the CDR3. Deletions cut 5 bases from V and 3 bases from J, with 11 bases between. Germline V CDR1 and CDR2: LGHNT, FRNRAP.

This clonotype was obtained from a man in his 60s with renal cell carcinoma. The gene calls are TRBV12-5 and TRBJ2-7, with D tentatively TRBD1 or TRBD2 (5 bases each). The source material was blood, sampled from a patient whose treatment included radiotherapy and nephrectomy. This chain's CDR3 is CASGRDANYEQYF. For the CDR3, the DNA is TGTGCTAGTGGTCGGGACGCAAACTACGAGCAGTACTTC. Full variable domain (outside the CDR3, taken from reference TRBV12-5 and TRBJ2-7): DARVTQTPRHKVTEMGQEVTMRCQPILGHNTVFWYRQTMMQGLELLAYFRNRAPLDDSGMPKDRFSAEMPDATLATLKIQPSEPRDSAVYFCASGRDANYEQYFGPGTRLTVT.